Below are 4 T cell receptor beta chains sequenced from a single sample in a study of OX40 agonist ivuxolimab in advanced cancers. The repertoire was sequenced with immunoSEQ multiplex PCR; TCRdb's copy has only in-frame clones and lacks some. The sample shows over 95,000 clones, approximately 95% of them seen only once. Material: CD4+ or CD8+ T cells sorted from blood, obtained in a trial of the OX40 agonist ivuxolimab. These TCRs come from an adult with an advanced solid tumor such as melanoma, head and neck, liver or kidney cancer.

This clone was picked up one time. V usage is TRBV6-1 and J usage is TRBJ2-7; a possible D gene is TRBD1 (5 bases). The V gene lost 7 bases and the J gene lost 2 bases, with 12 bases spanning the gap. Germline V lookup: CDR1 MNHNS, CDR2 SASEGT. The CDR3 spans 13 residues. CDR3 sequence: CASKRGMTYEQYF. The DNA of the CDR3 is TGTGCCAGCAAAAGGGGAATGACCTACGAGCAGTACTTC.

The V call is TRBV4-2, the J call TRBJ1-1; D possibly corresponds to TRBD1 (5 bases). CDR1 is LGHNA, CDR2 YNFKEQ, per germline. Trimming cost V 1 base and J 6 bases, with 12 bases left between them. The CDR3 spans 14 residues. The DNA of the CDR3 is TGTGCCAGCAGCCAAGGAGGGGCCGCCGCTGAAGCTTTCTTT. Residues: CASSQGGAAAEAFF.

The V and J genes are TRBV11-1 and TRBJ2-1; 11 bases align to TRBD1. The germline CDR1 and CDR2 sequences are SGHAT and FQDESV (reference sequence). Trimming removed 6 bases from V and 4 bases from J; junction bases left unmatched: 11. The CDR3 length is 17 residues. The CDR3 nucleotides are TGTGCCAGCAGGTATACCATGGGGACAGGGGGTTACAATGAGCAGTTCTTC. Residues: CASRYTMGTGGYNEQFF.

V and J are TRBV5-6 and TRBJ1-6; D perhaps matches TRBD1 (5 bases). With 3 bases removed from V and 7 bases from J, the gap between germline ends came to 8 bases. The germline V gene has CDR1 SGHDT and CDR2 YYEEEE. There are 13 residues in the CDR3. CDR3 nucleotide sequence: TGTGCCAGCAGCTGGGGCCCAAATTCACCCCTCCACTTT. Amino acid sequence: CASSWGPNSPLHF. The full variable domain, its missing parts supplied by reference TRBV5-6 and TRBJ1-6, is DAGVTQSPTHLIKTRGQQVTLRCSPKSGHDTVSWYQQALGQGPQFIFQYYEEEERQRGNFPDRFSGHQFPNYSSELNVNALLLGDSALYLCASSWGPNSPLHFGNGTRLTVT.